The present entry profiles one T cell receptor (beta chain) with its context. The target antigen is unknown. Germline values: CDR1 SGHKS, CDR2 YYEKEE (reference sequence). The CDR3 runs to 13 residues. Trimming removed 5 bases from V and 7 bases from J, with 15 bases in between. This record belongs to a study of T cell responses to AZD1222 COVID-19 vaccine. The data were produced by immunoSEQ multiplex PCR, yet TCRdb's version contains in-frame clones alone and is incomplete. This table holds under 150,000 clones, around nine tenths found once. Study-wide points: Clonal diversity was possibly underestimated, and the donors were mostly white British, with more females. Baseline serology detected seropositivity in only six AZD1222 recipients. Repertoire samples came only from after the peak T cell response.

The genes are TRBV5-5 and TRBJ2-5; D is undetermined. Sequencing used peripheral blood, obtained on day 0 of AZD1222 vaccination. This TCR was sampled from an adult in good health. The CDR3 here is CASSNEPAGTQYF. The DNA of the CDR3 is TGTGCCAGCAGTAATGAGCCGGCCGGGACCCAGTACTTC. The variable domain in full, completed from reference TRBV5-5 and TRBJ2-5, reads DAGVTQSPTHLIKTRGQQVTLRCSPISGHKSVSWYQQVLGQGPQFIFQYYEKEERGRGNFPDRFSARQFPNYSSELNVNALLLGDSALYLCASSNEPAGTQYFGPGTRLLVL.